These 21 T cell receptor beta chains were sequenced from one sample in a study of prognosis after radiotherapy for stage I lung cancer. Amplification of TCR beta CDR3 from genomic DNA used two-round multiplex PCR. Used in first-round PCR were primers specific to each TRBV and TRBJ gene. TCRdb recomputed calls from the multiplex PCR reads with MiXCR, one row per CDR3 protein. There are fewer than 25,000 distinct CDR3 sequences in the sample; 35% to 45% occur only once, and roughly three fifths lies in the top ten. The source material was PBMCs, sampled before or after stereotactic body radiation therapy (not recorded which). Receptors were obtained from a donor of 50 years or more with non-small cell lung cancer.

The gene calls are TRBV19 and TRBJ1-1; the match to TRBD1 covers 8 bases. V shed 5 bases, J shed 5 bases, and the junction held 13 bases outside the gene matches. The CDR3 sequence is 16 residues long. CDR1 LNHDA and CDR2 SQIVND come from the germline V gene (reference sequence). CDR3 in amino acids: CASSLYGQGGGTEAFF. CDR3 nucleotide sequence: TGTGCCAGTAGTTTATATGGACAGGGCGGAGGGACTGAAGCTTTCTTT.

CDR3 DNA: TGTGCCAGTAGTATTTCGTCGTCTCGACTAGGCTCCTACAATGAGCAGTTCTTC. It translates to CASSISSSRLGSYNEQFF. The chain recombines TRBV19 with TRBJ2-1; a weak D match, TRBD2 (6 bases). The CDR3 is made up of 18 amino acids. Germline V gene data show CDR1 as LNHDA and CDR2 as SQIVND (reference sequence). Deletions cut 3 bases from V and 0 bases from J, with 18 bases between.

Ten or more counts support this clonotype. The chain couples TRBV20-1 to TRBJ2-7; no firm D call. The CDR3 contains 14 residues. Trimming cost V 0 bases and J 3 bases, with 12 bases left between them. Germline CDR1 and CDR2: DFQATT and SNEGSKA (reference sequence). This CDR3 is CSARDRLGGYEQYF. As DNA, the CDR3 is TGCAGTGCTAGAGATAGGCTAGGCGGCTACGAGCAGTACTTC.

Worth noting for this clonotype: Given a much more abundant clone one base away, this may be a read error. The CDR3 bases are TGTGCCAGTTCGCCCGGGACTAATAACGAGCAGTACTTC. As protein: CASSPGTNNEQYF. The V and J genes are TRBV5-4 and TRBJ2-7; 7 nucleotides match TRBD2. Germline V gene sequence: CDR1 SGHNT, CDR2 YYREEE (reference sequence). V was pared by 8 bases and J by 5 bases, with 10 bases of the junction left unmatched. CDR3 length: 13 amino acids.

This clonotype was seen repeatedly, ten times or more. The rearrangement links TRBV5-1 to TRBJ2-2; D is unclear. Looked up from germline, CDR1 is SGHRS and CDR2 is YFSETQ. CDR3 length: 14 residues. Trimming removed 2 bases at V and 7 bases at J, with 12 bases between. The CDR3 sequence: CASSFRTNNGELFF. CDR3 coding DNA: TGCGCCAGCAGCTTCCGGACCAATAACGGGGAGCTGTTTTTT.

This chain links TRBV6-2 or TRBV6-3 with TRBJ2-1; D unclear. With 5 bases removed from V and 0 bases from J, the gap between germline ends came to 11 bases. Germline V gene lookup returns CDR1 MNHEY and CDR2 SVGEGT. The CDR3 contains 15 residues. Written as DNA, the CDR3 is TGTGCCAGCAGTGAACGCGCAGGCTCCTACAATGAGCAGTTCTTC. Translation gives CASSERAGSYNEQFF.

This rearrangement joins TRBV10-3 to TRBJ2-7, with TRBD1 matching over 10 bases. Germline V CDR1 and CDR2: ENHRY, SYGVKD. With 4 bases clipped from V and 4 bases from J, the junction kept 7 bases outside the gene matches. The CDR3 covers 15 residues. CDR3 DNA sequence: TGTGCCATCAGTGGTTCGGGACAGGGGATATACGAGCAGTACTTC. Translating gives CAISGSGQGIYEQYF.

Of note for this clonotype: A read error may explain this, as a much larger clone is one base away. The V gene is TRBV20-1, the J gene TRBJ2-1; 7 bases agree with TRBD2. With 4 bases clipped from V and 8 bases from J, the junction kept 8 bases outside the gene matches. CDR1 and CDR2 (germline): DFQATT, SNEGSKA (reference sequence). This CDR3 region has 13 residues. CDR3 sequence (DNA): TGCAGTGCTATAGTCACAGCGGGGCATGAGCAGTTCTTC. This encodes CSAIVTAGHEQFF.

This clonotype was detected ten times or more. This sequence joins TRBV7-3 and TRBJ2-3; 7 bases are a match to TRBD2. The CDR3 is made up of 16 amino acids. J gave up 0 bases and V 5 bases, and 8 bases lay outside the gene matches. CDR1 is SGHTA and CDR2 is FQGTGA in the germline V gene. CDR3 DNA: TGTGCCAGCAGCCAACAACTAGCGCCCAGCACAGATACGCAGTATTTT. Its protein product is CASSQQLAPSTDTQYF.

Many counts were recorded for this clonotype. The V call is TRBV28, the J call TRBJ2-7, with a weak D call TRBD2 (6 bases). The germline V gene has CDR1 MDHEN and CDR2 SYDVKM. V dropped 1 base and J dropped 7 bases, with 17 bases sitting between them. The CDR3 runs to 15 residues. The DNA for the CDR3 is TGTGCCAGCAGTTTATCCGGACTAACCCGACCAGAGCAGTACTTC. It specifies CASSLSGLTRPEQYF.

The chain combines TRBV11-3 with TRBJ2-2; D gene unclear. CDR3 length equals 15 residues. The ends were cut back, 0 bases at V and 5 bases at J, with 10 bases in the middle. Germline CDR1 is SGHNT and CDR2 is YENEEA. As DNA, the CDR3 is TGTGCCAGCAGCTTAGACCCCAACCCTACCGGGGAGCTGTTTTTT. Its translation is CASSLDPNPTGELFF.

On this clonotype: With a far larger clone one base away, a read error is the likely cause. This chain connects TRBV4-1 to TRBJ2-2, with D unresolved. The CDR3 length is 17 residues. Germline V gene lookup returns CDR1 MGHRA and CDR2 YSYEKL. For the CDR3, the DNA is TGTGCCAGCAGCCAAGATGGATCCCGGAGAGGTAACGGGGAGCTGTTTTTT. Amino acid sequence: CASSQDGSRRGNGELFF.

This clonotype was counted ten times or more. The chain has TRBV11-3 and TRBJ1-6, with a tentative D call TRBD1 (6 bases). Germline CDR1 SGHNT, CDR2 YENEEA. The CDR3 consists of 14 residues. V was cut by 6 bases and J by 6 bases, with 12 bases left in between. DNA for the CDR3: TGTGCCAGCAGAAGGGGGGGCAGTAATTCACCCCTCCACTTT. Translation gives CASRRGGSNSPLHF.

With regard to this clonotype: Compared with germline, one end of the junction differs, possibly owing to a read error. This chain joins TRBV2 and TRBJ1-2, with D possibly TRBD1 on 5 matching bases. The CDR3 is 12 residues long. Germline V CDR1 and CDR2: SNHLY, FYNNEI. CDR3 loop: CASREPPGLLYF. Written as DNA, the CDR3 is TGTGCCAGCAGAGAGCCCCCGGGACTCCTATACTTC.

The genes are TRBV20-1 and TRBJ1-1; D remains ambiguous. CDR3 length: 11 residues. V lost 6 bases and J lost 10, with 15 bases in between. Germline lookup yields CDR1 DFQATT and CDR2 SNEGSKA (reference sequence). The CDR3 reads CSAWEASGAFF. For the CDR3, the DNA is TGCAGTGCCTGGGAAGCCTCTGGAGCTTTCTTT.

This clonotype was seen a single time. The chain carries TRBV11-3 and TRBJ2-1; D unclear. The CDR3 loop spans 14 amino acids. Looked up from germline, CDR1 is SGHNT and CDR2 is YENEEA. Between the trimmed V and J ends, which lost 1 base and 5 bases, there was a span of 9 bases. CDR3 sequence: CASSLGLGDNEQFF. The DNA for the CDR3 is TGTGCCAGCAGCTTAGGGTTGGGTGACAATGAGCAGTTCTTC.

This clonotype was picked up one time. The chain uses TRBV9 and TRBJ2-3; D might be TRBD2 (5 bases). Germline V gene lookup returns CDR1 SGDLS and CDR2 YYNGEE. The CDR3 length is 15 residues. The V end was cut by 3 bases, the J end by 2 bases, with 13 bases between. CDR3 in amino acids: CASSDTGTHTDTQYF. The CDR3 coding sequence is TGTGCCAGCAGCGACACGGGAACACACACAGATACGCAGTATTTT.

This clonotype occurred many times. The chain has TRBV5-1 and TRBJ1-2; 7 nucleotides match TRBD1. This CDR3 region has 16 residues. The ends lost 0 bases at V and 2 bases at J; junction bases unmatched: 7. Per germline, CDR1 SGHRS and CDR2 YFSETQ. CDR3 residues: CASSLGPSRGNYGYTF. CDR3 bases: TGCGCCAGCAGCTTGGGCCCCTCCAGGGGGAACTATGGCTACACCTTC.

A note on this clonotype: The likely explanation is a read error, given a far larger clone one base away. The V gene is TRBV7-9, the J gene TRBJ2-7; no definite D call. CDR1 and CDR2 (germline): SEHNR, FQNEAQ (reference sequence). This CDR3 spans 15 amino acids. Between the trimmed V and J ends, which lost 5 bases and 0 bases, there was a span of 14 bases. CDR3 coding DNA: TGTGCCAGCAGCGGAAGCCGGTACGGCTCCTACGAGCAGTACTTC. Amino acid sequence: CASSGSRYGSYEQYF.

As regards this clonotype: Likely a read error: the CDR3 ends without its conserved phenylalanine or tryptophan. V is TRBV25-1 and J is TRBJ1-5, with D possibly matching TRBD1 (6 bases). Germline V lookup: CDR1 MGHDK, CDR2 SYGVNS. The CDR3 covers 14 residues. Here the CDR3 DNA reads TGTGCCATCAGTGATTCGGGGGGCAGCCAGCCCCAGCATGTT. Protein sequence: CAISDSGGSQPQHV.

Comments on this clonotype: One base away lies a much larger clone, so this may be a sequencing read error. J is TRBJ1-3 and V is TRBV6-1; possibly TRBD1 for D (5 bases). The V gene's germline CDR1 is MNHNS and CDR2 SASEGT. The CDR3 spans 15 residues. CDR3 protein: CAGSEDDSGGNTIYF. CDR3 bases: TGTGCCGGCAGTGAAGACGACAGTGGTGGTAACACCATATATTTT.